This T cell receptor (beta chain) is from a study of identical twins. The study, taken as a whole, reports: Out-of-frame alpha sequences common to twins exhibited an excess of low generation probability.

Remarks on this clonotype: Its matching antigen is unknown.

It was template switching that added a universal primer site, and there were unique molecular identifiers on the cDNA. TCRdb passed the 5' RACE reads through MiXCR, listing each CDR3 protein once. The sample includes about 240,000 distinct CDR3 sequences, roughly 12% of them seen just once. The V gene's germline CDR1 is SGHTA and CDR2 FQGNSA. Trimming left V 2 bases short and J 2 bases short, with 4 bases between. This CDR3 spans 13 amino acids. The same data also went into a second study, on yellow fever vaccine responses in identical twins.

The sequencing sample was made of memory (CD45RO+) T cells sorted from blood. This rearrangement joins TRBV7-2 to TRBJ2-1; D is undetermined. This clonotype was sampled from a woman aged 18-29 years in good health. This CDR3 reads CASSLITYNEQFF. The CDR3 DNA follows: TGTGCCAGCAGCTTAATTACCTACAATGAGCAGTTCTTC. Full variable domain (remainder filled in from reference TRBV7-2 and TRBJ2-1): GAGVSQSPSNKVTEKGKDVELRCDPISGHTALYWYRQSLGQGLEFLIYFQGNSAPDKSGLPSDRFSAERTGGSVSTLTIQRTQQEDSAVYLCASSLITYNEQFFGPGTRLTVL.